The following is a TCR beta chain sequence with its context. The antigen this receptor binds is unknown. Base-call qualities are not available, and no considerably larger clone is one nucleotide away. Other DNA variants within this sample encode the same CDR3. The protocol used for the library was the immunoSEQ multiplex PCR assay. RNA was extracted from all samples and reverse transcribed into cDNA, which served as template for TCR sequencing. First-strand cDNA was synthesized using SuperScript III with a 2:1 mix of oligo-dT and random hexamers. A synthetic immune receptor repertoire was used to gauge amplification bias, and whatever bias remained was removed computationally. The study's processing was this. Raw reads were preprocessed to remove errors, and CDR3 was defined according to IMGT conventions as the region from the conserved cysteine to phenylalanine. Clonality was computed by normalizing Shannon entropy by log2 of the number of productive unique TCRs and subtracting the result from 1. Whether scalp clones were CD4 or CD8 was inferred by matching scalp TCRbeta sequences against CD4 and CD8 repertoires sorted from blood. In its TCRdb copy, this immuneACCESS table keeps in-frame sequences only and misses some clones. Where compared with another copy, unresolved V genes explain less than half of these, and the others have no known cause. The V and J calls and clone size were taken over from that table, and D and trimming were inferred from the DNA. The sample includes around 210,000 clones, with roughly 56% observed a single time. The biggest ten clones account for approximately 4.9% of the sample.

The sample originates from a study of CD8+ T cells in alopecia areata (dated by TCRdb to about 2018). About the full investigation: To study T cell clonal expansion in alopecia areata, the researchers applied high-throughput TCRbeta sequencing to both the C3H/HeJ mouse model and human patients. On the human side, TCRbeta sequencing was run on scalp tissue and on sorted CD4+ and CD8+ peripheral blood T cells from healthy controls and from alopecia areata patients with either patchy or totalis/universalis disease. Clonality in the scalp was compared among normal scalp (n=4), patchy alopecia areata scalp (n=8), and alopecia totalis/universalis scalp (n=8). The RNA source kit depended on sample type: the PAXgene miRNA kit for fixed scalp, the miRNeasy kit for PBMCs, and the RNeasy kit for mouse skin. TCRbeta CDR3 regions were amplified by immunoSEQ multiplex PCR with 35 Vbeta forward and 13 Jbeta reverse primers.

PBMCs were isolated by density centrifugation and stained for CD3, CD4 and CD8, and CD4+ and CD8+ T cells were sorted on a FACSAria. Scalp biopsies and blood samples were obtained from unaffected controls. What the research found in general, with its limitations: Scalp TCR repertoire analysis is complicated because resident alphabeta T cells in normal human skin are also sequenced, whereas mouse skin is dominated by gammadelta T cells. Shared TCR sequences between patients were less evident than in mice, which may be partly attributable to HLA diversity in the patient population. Compared with normal scalp, lesional scalp had higher clonality and more expanded CD8+ clones, particularly in alopecia totalis/universalis, a pattern that suggests antigenic drive.

The CDR1 and CDR2 encoded by the germline V gene are SQVTM and ANQGSEA. V gives up 1 base and J gives up 8 bases, and the segment between their germline ends measures 6 bases. The CDR3, cysteine through phenylalanine, is 11 amino acids long. Here the CDR3 DNA is all that survives: 33 bases in frame from base 1. Material for sequencing was CD8+ T cells sorted from blood. The clonotype was recovered from a human donor in good health. This receptor chain uses TRBV29-1 and TRBJ2-1; TRBD1 is a possible D gene, resting on 5 matching bases. The DNA sequence is given as TGCAGCGTTGAAGGGGGCGATGAGCAGTTCTTC. Translated, it gives CSVEGGDEQFF.